Below are 15 T cell receptor beta chains sequenced from a single sample in a study of shared clonotypes between healthy human individuals. The repertoire was sequenced with immunoSEQ multiplex PCR; TCRdb's copy has only in-frame clones and lacks some. The sample lists about 2 million clones, about 95% occurring once. Cells designated naive CD8 were CD45RO-negative and were positively selected for CCR7, with terminally differentiated effector memory CD45RA+ cells excluded. Specimen: naive CD8+ T cells sorted from blood. Source of these receptors: a young man in good health.

V usage is TRBV27 and J usage is TRBJ1-5; D is possibly TRBD1 (5 bases). The CDR3 loop spans 15 amino acids. Trimming removed 4 bases from V and 0 bases from J, with 10 bases in between. The germline V gene has CDR1 MNHEY and CDR2 SMNVEV (reference sequence). The CDR3 DNA follows: TGTGCCAGCAGTTCCACGACAGTTAGCAATCAGCCCCAGCATTTT. Its protein is CASSSTTVSNQPQHF.

Here the CDR3 DNA reads TGTGCCAGCAGTTTATTGATCAGCGGGGGTGACTACAATGAGCAGTTCTTC. Translating it yields CASSLLISGGDYNEQFF. The chain is built from TRBV27 and TRBJ2-1; TRBD2 matches 8 bases. CDR1 MNHEY and CDR2 SMNVEV come from the germline V gene (reference sequence). V gave up 1 base and J gave up 3 bases; unmatched junction bases: 8. This CDR3 has 17 amino acids.

The chain joins TRBV9 to TRBJ2-2, with D uncertain. Germline V gene data show CDR1 as SGDLS and CDR2 as YYNGEE. V lost 0 bases to trimming and J lost 4 bases, with 7 bases between them. CDR3 length: 14 residues. The DNA for the CDR3 is TGTGCCAGCAGCGTAGACTACGGCACCGGGGAGCTGTTTTTT. It translates to CASSVDYGTGELFF.

This rearrangement joins TRBV7-2 to TRBJ2-7; 9 bases agree with TRBD2. Germline values: CDR1 SGHTA, CDR2 FQGNSA. The CDR3 runs 15 residues. J lost 0 bases, V lost 4 bases, and 4 bases had no gene match. The CDR3 region is CASSWTSESSYEQYF. CDR3 DNA: TGTGCCAGCAGCTGGACTAGCGAGAGCTCCTACGAGCAGTACTTC.

This sequence joins TRBV27 and TRBJ1-2; 7 positions agree with TRBD1. From germline, CDR1 is MNHEY and CDR2 SMNVEV (reference sequence). The CDR3 is made up of 16 amino acids. Losses at the gene ends were 6 bases for V and 4 bases for J; bases not matched to a gene: 14. The CDR3 DNA follows: TGTGCCAGCAGGCCTTACGAAGGACAGGTTGGCTATGGCTACACCTTC. It yields the protein CASRPYEGQVGYGYTF.

This clone occurred once. The CDR3 nucleotides read TGTGCCAGCAGTTTGACAGGGACAACCTACAATGAGCAGTTCTTC. It specifies CASSLTGTTYNEQFF. The V and J genes are TRBV27 and TRBJ2-1; TRBD1 agrees at 7 bases. The J segment lost 2 bases and the V segment lost 3 bases, leaving 4 bases of the junction unmatched. Germline V lookup: CDR1 MNHEY, CDR2 SMNVEV (reference sequence). This CDR3 spans 15 amino acids.

This rearrangement joins TRBV7-2 to TRBJ1-3; a possible D gene is TRBD1 (5 bases). V lost 10 bases, J lost 0 bases, and 16 bases lay in between. CDR1 is SGHTA and CDR2 is FQGNSA in the germline V gene. The CDR3 runs 15 residues. CDR3 region: CATSAGASSGNTIYF. As DNA, the CDR3 is TGTGCCACCTCCGCTGGGGCCAGCTCTGGAAACACCATATATTTT.

J is TRBJ1-2 and V is TRBV7-9; the D is unclear. Trimming took off 5 bases at V and 2 bases at J, with 9 bases between the two ends. From germline, CDR1 is SEHNR and CDR2 FQNEAQ (reference sequence). This CDR3 spans 13 amino acids. The CDR3 is CASSPNANYGYTF. CDR3 DNA: TGTGCCAGCAGCCCGAACGCGAACTATGGCTACACCTTC.

J is TRBJ2-2 and V is TRBV11-2; TRBD1 aligns across 7 bases. V lost 1 base to trimming and J lost 5 bases; unmatched junction nucleotides: 7. The CDR3 totals 16 residues. CDR1 is SGHAT and CDR2 is FQNNGV in the germline V gene. The CDR3 here is CASSLGPGQLTGELFF. In DNA form, the CDR3 reads TGTGCCAGCAGCTTAGGACCGGGACAGCTAACCGGGGAGCTGTTTTTT. The full variable domain, rest sourced from reference TRBV11-2 and TRBJ2-2, is EAGVAQSPRYKIIEKRQSVAFWCNPISGHATLYWYQQILGQGPKLLIQFQNNGVVDDSQLPKDRFSAERLKGVDSTLKIQPAKLEDSAVYLCASSLGPGQLTGELFFGEGSRLTVL.

The chain joins TRBV27 to TRBJ2-7; 13 bases are a match to TRBD2. J was trimmed by 7 bases and V by 1 base; bases with no gene match: 16. Germline-derived CDR1 and CDR2 are MNHEY and SMNVEV (reference sequence). The CDR3 contains 19 residues. CDR3 sequence (DNA): TGTGCCAGCAGTTTATTGCCCTGGACTAGCGGGAGTAGGTTCGAGGAGCAGTACTTC. Translating it yields CASSLLPWTSGSRFEEQYF.

The rearrangement links TRBV27 to TRBJ1-4, with D possibly TRBD1 on 6 matching bases. The CDR3 contains 18 residues. V lost 3 bases, J lost 4 bases, and 21 bases lay in between. CDR1 is MNHEY and CDR2 is SMNVEV in the germline V gene (reference sequence). Written as DNA, the CDR3 is TGTGCCAGCAGTTTGGAGTCGACAGGAGCTGCGATTAATGAAAAACTGTTTTTT. Encoded protein: CASSLESTGAAINEKLFF. The entire variable domain, with the rest obtained from reference TRBV27 and TRBJ1-4, is as follows: EAQVTQNPRYLITVTGKKLTVTCSQNMNHEYMSWYRQDPGLGLRQIYYSMNVEVTDKGDVPEGYKVSRKEKRNFPLILESPSPNQTSLYFCASSLESTGAAINEKLFFGSGTQLSVL.

The chain combines TRBV7-9 with TRBJ2-3, with a tentative D call TRBD2 (5 bases). V was pared by 1 base and J by 3 bases, with 14 bases between. From germline, CDR1 is SEHNR and CDR2 FQNEAQ (reference sequence). This CDR3 has 16 residues. The CDR3 here is CASSLVPPGKTDTQYF. In DNA form, the CDR3 reads TGTGCCAGCAGCTTAGTCCCCCCGGGAAAAACAGATACGCAGTATTTT.

The chain links TRBV7-2 to TRBJ2-7, with TRBD1 as a possible D gene (7 bases). This CDR3 has 14 amino acids. V lost 1 base to trimming and J lost 5 bases, with 12 bases between them. CDR1 is SGHTA and CDR2 is FQGNSA in the germline V gene. The CDR3 DNA is TGTGCCAGCAGCTTAGAGGGCAGGGGGGACGAGCAGTACTTC. Protein: CASSLEGRGDEQYF.

The J gene is TRBJ2-3, the V gene TRBV15; TRBD1 aligns across 11 bases. The germline gives CDR1 LNHNV, CDR2 YYDKDF (reference sequence). The CDR3 contains 14 residues. The V segment lost 7 bases and the J segment 6 bases; nucleotides outside the gene matches: 6. For the CDR3, the DNA is TGTGCCACCACCGCGGGACAGGGGGTGGATACGCAGTATTTT. Protein product: CATTAGQGVDTQYF. The complete variable domain, with remaining parts taken from reference TRBV15 and TRBJ2-3, reads DAMVIQNPRYQVTQFGKPVTLSCSQTLNHNVMYWYQQKSSQAPKLLFHYYDKDFNNEADTPDNFQSRRPNTSFCFLDIRSPGLGDTAMYLCATTAGQGVDTQYFGPGTRLTVL.

In the case of this clone: The same CDR3 also results from other DNA sequences found in this sample. This chain links TRBV6-1 with TRBJ1-1; D not certain. The CDR3 has 13 amino acids. Per germline, CDR1 MNHNS and CDR2 SASEGT. V gave up 5 bases and J gave up 0 bases, with 7 bases separating them. As DNA, the CDR3 is TGTGCCAGCAGTCTAACTGTGAACACTGAAGCTTTCTTT. Translating gives CASSLTVNTEAFF.